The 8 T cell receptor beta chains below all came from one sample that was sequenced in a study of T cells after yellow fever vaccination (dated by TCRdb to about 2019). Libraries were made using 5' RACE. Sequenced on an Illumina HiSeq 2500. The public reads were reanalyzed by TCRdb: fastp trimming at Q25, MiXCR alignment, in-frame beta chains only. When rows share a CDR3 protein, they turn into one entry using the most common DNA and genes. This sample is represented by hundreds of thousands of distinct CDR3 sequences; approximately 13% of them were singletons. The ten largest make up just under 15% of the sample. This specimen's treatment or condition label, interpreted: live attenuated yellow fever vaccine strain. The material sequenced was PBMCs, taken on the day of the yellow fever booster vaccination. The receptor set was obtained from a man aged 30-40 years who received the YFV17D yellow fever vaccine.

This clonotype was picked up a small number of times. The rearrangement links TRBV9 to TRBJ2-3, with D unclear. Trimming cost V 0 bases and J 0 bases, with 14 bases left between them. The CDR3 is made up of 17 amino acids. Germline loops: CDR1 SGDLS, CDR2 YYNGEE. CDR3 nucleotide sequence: TGTGCCAGCAGCGTAGCCGGAAGAATTACTAGCACAGATACGCAGTATTTT. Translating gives CASSVAGRITSTDTQYF.

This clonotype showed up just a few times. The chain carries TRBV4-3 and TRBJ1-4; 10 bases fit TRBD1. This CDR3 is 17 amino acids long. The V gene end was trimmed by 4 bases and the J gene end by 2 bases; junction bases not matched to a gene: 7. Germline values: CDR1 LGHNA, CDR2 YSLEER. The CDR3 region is CASSPRGQGSTNEKLFF. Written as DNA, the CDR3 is TGCGCCAGCAGCCCCCGGGGACAGGGGTCCACTAATGAAAAACTGTTTTTT.

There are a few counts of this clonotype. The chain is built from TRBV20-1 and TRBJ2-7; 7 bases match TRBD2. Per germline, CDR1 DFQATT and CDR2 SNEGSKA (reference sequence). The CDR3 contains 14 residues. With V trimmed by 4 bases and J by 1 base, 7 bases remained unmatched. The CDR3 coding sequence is TGCAGTGCTAACATCCAGCGGGGATCCTACGAGCAGTACTTC. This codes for CSANIQRGSYEQYF.

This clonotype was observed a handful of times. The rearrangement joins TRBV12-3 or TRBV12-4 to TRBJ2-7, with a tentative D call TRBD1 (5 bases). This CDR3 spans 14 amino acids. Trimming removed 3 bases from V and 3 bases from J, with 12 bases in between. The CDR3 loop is CASSLGRVLYEQYF. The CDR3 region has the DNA TGTGCCAGCAGTTTGGGCAGGGTCCTCTACGAGCAGTACTTC.

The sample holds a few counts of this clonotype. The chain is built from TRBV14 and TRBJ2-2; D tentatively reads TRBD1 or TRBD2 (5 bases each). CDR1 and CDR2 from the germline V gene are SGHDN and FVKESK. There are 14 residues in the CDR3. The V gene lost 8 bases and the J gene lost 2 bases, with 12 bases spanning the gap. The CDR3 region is CASQRTLNTGELFF. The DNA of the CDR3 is TGTGCCAGCCAGCGGACACTTAACACCGGGGAGCTGTTTTTT.

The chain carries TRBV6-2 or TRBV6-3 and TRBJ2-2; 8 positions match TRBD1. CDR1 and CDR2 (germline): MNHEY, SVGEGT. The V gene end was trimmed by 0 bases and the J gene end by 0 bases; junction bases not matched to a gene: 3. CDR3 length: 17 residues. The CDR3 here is CASSYSRGQANTGELFF. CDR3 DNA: TGTGCCAGCAGTTACTCGAGGGGACAGGCGAACACCGGGGAGCTGTTTTTT.

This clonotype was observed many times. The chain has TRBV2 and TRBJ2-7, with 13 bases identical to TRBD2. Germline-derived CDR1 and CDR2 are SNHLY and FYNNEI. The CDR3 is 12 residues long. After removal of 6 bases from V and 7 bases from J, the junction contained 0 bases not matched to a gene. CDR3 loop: CASRGLAGEQYF. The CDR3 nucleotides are TGTGCCAGCAGGGGACTAGCGGGGGAGCAGTACTTC.

CDR3 residues: CASSPYPRLHEQFF. In DNA, the CDR3 is TGTGCCAGCAGCCCATACCCTAGACTCCATGAGCAGTTCTTC. J is TRBJ2-1 and V is TRBV7-9, with unresolved D. Per germline, CDR1 SEHNR and CDR2 FQNEAQ (reference sequence). The CDR3 consists of 14 residues. The V end was cut by 5 bases, the J end by 8 bases, with 16 bases between. The variable domain in full, completed from reference TRBV7-9 and TRBJ2-1, reads DTGVSQNPRHKITKRGQNVTFRCDPISEHNRLYWYRQTLGQGPEFLTYFQNEAQLEKSRLLSDRFSAERPKGSFSTLEIQRTEQGDSAMYLCASSPYPRLHEQFFGPGTRLTVL.